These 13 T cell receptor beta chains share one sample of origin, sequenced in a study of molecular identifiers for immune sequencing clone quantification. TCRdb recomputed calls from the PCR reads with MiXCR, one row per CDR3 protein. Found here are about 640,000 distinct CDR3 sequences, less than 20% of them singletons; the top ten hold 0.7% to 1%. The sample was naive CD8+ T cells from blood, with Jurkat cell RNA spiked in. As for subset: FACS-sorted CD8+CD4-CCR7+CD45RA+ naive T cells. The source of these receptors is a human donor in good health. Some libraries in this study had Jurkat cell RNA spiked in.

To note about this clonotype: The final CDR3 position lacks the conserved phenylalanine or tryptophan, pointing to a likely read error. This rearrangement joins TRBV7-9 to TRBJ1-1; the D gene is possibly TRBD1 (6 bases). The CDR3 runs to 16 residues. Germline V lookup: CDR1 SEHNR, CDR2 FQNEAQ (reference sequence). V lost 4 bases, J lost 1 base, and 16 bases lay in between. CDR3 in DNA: TGTGCCAGCAGCTCATTTGAGACAGGAAAGAACACTGAAGCTTTCTAT. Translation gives CASSSFETGKNTEAFY.

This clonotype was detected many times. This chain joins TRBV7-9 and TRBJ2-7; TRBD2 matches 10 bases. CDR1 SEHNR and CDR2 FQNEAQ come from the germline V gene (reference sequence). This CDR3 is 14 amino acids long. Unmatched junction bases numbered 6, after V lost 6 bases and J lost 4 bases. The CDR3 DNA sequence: TGTGCCAGCAGTTCGTCTAGCGGGGGTTACGAGCAGTACTTC. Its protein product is CASSSSSGGYEQYF.

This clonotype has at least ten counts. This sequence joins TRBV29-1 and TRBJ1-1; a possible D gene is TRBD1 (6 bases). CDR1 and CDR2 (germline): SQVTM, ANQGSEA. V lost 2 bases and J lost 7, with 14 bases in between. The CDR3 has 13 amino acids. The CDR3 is CSVEKTGDFEAFF. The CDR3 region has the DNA TGCAGCGTTGAAAAGACAGGCGATTTTGAAGCTTTCTTT.

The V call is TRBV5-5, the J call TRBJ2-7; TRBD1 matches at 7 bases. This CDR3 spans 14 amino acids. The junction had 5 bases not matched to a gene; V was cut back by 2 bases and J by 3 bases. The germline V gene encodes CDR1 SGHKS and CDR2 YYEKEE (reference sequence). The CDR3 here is CASSFFAGGYEQYF. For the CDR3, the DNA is TGTGCCAGCAGCTTTTTCGCAGGGGGCTACGAGCAGTACTTC.

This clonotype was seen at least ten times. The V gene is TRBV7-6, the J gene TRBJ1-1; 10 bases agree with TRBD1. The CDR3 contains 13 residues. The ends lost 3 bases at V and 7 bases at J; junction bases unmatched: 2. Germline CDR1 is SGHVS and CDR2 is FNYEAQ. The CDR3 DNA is TGTGCCAGCAGCTTGACAGGGGGCAGTGAAGCTTTCTTT. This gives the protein CASSLTGGSEAFF.

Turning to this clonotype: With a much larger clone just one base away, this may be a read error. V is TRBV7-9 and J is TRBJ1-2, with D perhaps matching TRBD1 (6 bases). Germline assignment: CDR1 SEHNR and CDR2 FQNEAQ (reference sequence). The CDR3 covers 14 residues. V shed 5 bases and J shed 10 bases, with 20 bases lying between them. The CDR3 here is CASSKLTGSFAYTF. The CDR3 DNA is TGTGCCAGCAGCAAACTAACAGGGTCTTTTGCCTACACCTTC.

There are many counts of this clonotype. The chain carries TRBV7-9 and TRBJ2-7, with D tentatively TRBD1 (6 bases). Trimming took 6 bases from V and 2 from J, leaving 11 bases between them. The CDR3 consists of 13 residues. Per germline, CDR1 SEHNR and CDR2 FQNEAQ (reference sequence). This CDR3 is CASRRDRTYEQYF. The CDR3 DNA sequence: TGTGCCAGCAGAAGAGACAGGACCTACGAGCAGTACTTC.

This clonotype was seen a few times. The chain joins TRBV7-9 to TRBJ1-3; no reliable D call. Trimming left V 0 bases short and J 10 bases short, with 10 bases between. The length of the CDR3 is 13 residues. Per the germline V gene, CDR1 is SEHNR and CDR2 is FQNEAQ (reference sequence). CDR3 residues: CASSLALPPTIYF. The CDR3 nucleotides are TGTGCCAGCAGCTTAGCCTTACCACCGACCATATATTTT.

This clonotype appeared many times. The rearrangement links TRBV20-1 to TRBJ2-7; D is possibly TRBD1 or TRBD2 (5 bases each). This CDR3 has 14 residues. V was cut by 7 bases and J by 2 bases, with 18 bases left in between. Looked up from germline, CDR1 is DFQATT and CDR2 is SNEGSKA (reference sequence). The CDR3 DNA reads TGCAGTGGGCTCGACCGGGACGGGCCCTACGAGCAGTACTTC. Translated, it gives CSGLDRDGPYEQYF.

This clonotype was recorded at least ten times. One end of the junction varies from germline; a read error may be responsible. CDR3 amino acids: CSVVAGYLGDYTF. CDR3 nucleotide sequence: TGTAGCGTTGTCGCAGGGTACCTGGGGGACTACACCTTC. The chain has TRBV29-1 and TRBJ1-2; perhaps TRBD1 as D (5 bases). The CDR3 is made up of 13 amino acids. Germline values: CDR1 SQVTM, CDR2 ANQGSEA. Looking up the rest from reference TRBV29-1 and TRBJ1-2 gives the full variable domain: SAVISQKPSRDICQRGTSLTIQCQVDSQVTMMFWYRQQPGQSLTLIATANQGSEATYESGFVIDKFPISRPNLTFSTLTVSNMSPEDSSIYLCSVVAGYLGDYTFGSGTRLTVV.

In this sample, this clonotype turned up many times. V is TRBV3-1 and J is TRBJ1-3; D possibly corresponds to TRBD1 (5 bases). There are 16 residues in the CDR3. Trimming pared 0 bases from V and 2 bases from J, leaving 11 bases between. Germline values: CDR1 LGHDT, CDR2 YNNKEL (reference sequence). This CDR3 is CASSQDPGNPGNTIYF. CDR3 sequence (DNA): TGTGCCAGCAGCCAAGATCCAGGGAATCCTGGAAACACCATATATTTT.

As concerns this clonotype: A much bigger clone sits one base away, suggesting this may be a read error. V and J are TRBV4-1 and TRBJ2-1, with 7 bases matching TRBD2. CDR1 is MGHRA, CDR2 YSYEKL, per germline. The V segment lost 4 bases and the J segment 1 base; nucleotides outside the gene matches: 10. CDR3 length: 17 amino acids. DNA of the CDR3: TGCGCCAGCAGCCGATCCCCTAGCGGTAGGTCCTACAATGAGCAGTTCTTC. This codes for CASSRSPSGRSYNEQFF.

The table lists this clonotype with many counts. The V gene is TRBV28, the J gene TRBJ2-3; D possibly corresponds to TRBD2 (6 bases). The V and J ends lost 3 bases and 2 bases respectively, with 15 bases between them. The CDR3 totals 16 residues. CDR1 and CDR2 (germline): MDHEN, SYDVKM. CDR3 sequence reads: CASSFMEGPPTDTQYF. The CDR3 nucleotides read TGTGCCAGCAGTTTTATGGAGGGCCCCCCCACAGATACGCAGTATTTT.